These T cell receptor beta chains were read from a single sample in a study of blood T cell repertoires in COVID-19. Measured with immunoSEQ multiplex PCR; TCRdb has only the in-frame clones, and not every one. The sample contains 150,000 to 160,000 clones, more than 80% of which appear only once. The sample taken for sequencing was peripheral blood. These receptors were taken from a middle-aged woman with acute or convalescent COVID-19. Each CDR3 is given with its conserved first and last residue. The order of the fields is D gene, J gene, V gene, clone size, CDR3 DNA, CDR3 protein. The D gene is left open where the match is weak. Expanded clones are given a class, and other clones once, few, many or no size at all.

D: -; J: TRBJ2-3; V: TRBV15; size: once; DNA: TGTGCCACCAACGGTGTTCTTAGCACAGATACGCAGTATTTT; CDR3: CATNGVLSTDTQYF
D: -; J: TRBJ1-6; V: TRBV7-3; size: -; DNA: TGTGCCAGCAGCTTAATAGGGGCTAATTCACCCCTCCACTTT; CDR3: CASSLIGANSPLHF
D: -; J: TRBJ1-1; V: TRBV30; size: -; DNA: TGTGCCTGGAGTGTACCCTGGAGGAACACTGAAGCTTTCTTT; CDR3: CAWSVPWRNTEAFF
D: TRBD1; J: TRBJ1-1; V: TRBV29-1; size: -; DNA: TGCAGCGGGCTGACAGGGTACACTGAAGCTTTCTTT; CDR3: CSGLTGYTEAFF
D: -; J: TRBJ2-7; V: TRBV6-2/TRBV6-3; size: -; DNA: TGTGCCAGCAGTTACCTGGACAGCAGCGAGCAGTACTTC; CDR3: CASSYLDSSEQYF
D: -; J: TRBJ2-7; V: TRBV30; size: -; DNA: TGTGCCTGGAGTGACAGGGCCCACGAGCAGTACTTC; CDR3: CAWSDRAHEQYF
D: TRBD2; J: TRBJ2-1; V: TRBV5-1; size: -; DNA: TGCGCCAGCAGCTTGACTAGCGGGAGGGGAAATGAGCAGTTCTTC; CDR3: CASSLTSGRGNEQFF
D: TRBD1; J: TRBJ1-2; V: TRBV7-6; size: -; DNA: TGTGCCAGCAGCCTAACAGGGGGCTTCGATGGCTACACCTTC; CDR3: CASSLTGGFDGYTF
D: -; J: TRBJ1-3; V: TRBV28; size: once; DNA: TGTGCCAGCAGTTTACCCCCCCCACCAGTAAATAACACCATATATTTT; CDR3: CASSLPPPPVNNTIYF
D: -; J: TRBJ1-2; V: TRBV7-9; size: -; DNA: TGTGCCAGCAGCCCCCAGCCAGACAAATATGGCTACACCTTC; CDR3: CASSPQPDKYGYTF
D: -; J: TRBJ2-1; V: TRBV12-1; size: -; DNA: TGTGCCAGCAGCTTTGCGCCGATGACTATCCGGCATGAGCAGTTCTTC; CDR3: CASSFAPMTIRHEQFF
D: -; J: TRBJ1-1; V: TRBV6-2/TRBV6-3; size: once; DNA: TGTGCCAGCAGTTACTCGATTAGCTCAGGGAAGCTGAACACTGAAGCTTTCTTT; CDR3: CASSYSISSGKLNTEAFF
D: -; J: TRBJ2-3; V: TRBV3-1/TRBV3-2; size: -; DNA: TGTGCCAGCAGCCAATTAGGAGGTCCGAGTTTAGATACGCAGTATTTT; CDR3: CASSQLGGPSLDTQYF
D: -; J: TRBJ2-1; V: TRBV3-1/TRBV3-2; size: once; DNA: TGTGCCAGCAGCCAAGGGGGCGGGACAGAGTTCTTC; CDR3: CASSQGGGTEFF
D: -; J: TRBJ2-3; V: TRBV9; size: -; DNA: TGTGCCAGCAGCGTAGTGGGGGGAACCACAGATACGCAGTATTTT; CDR3: CASSVVGGTTDTQYF
D: TRBD1; J: TRBJ1-1; V: TRBV2; size: -; DNA: TGTGCCAGCAGTCGTGAGACAGGGACAGAAGCTTTCTTT; CDR3: CASSRETGTEAFF
D: -; J: TRBJ2-7; V: TRBV18; size: -; DNA: TGTGCCAGCTCACCACCCCAGGGTGGGATGAAGTACTTC; CDR3: CASSPPQGGMKYF
D: TRBD1; J: TRBJ1-2; V: TRBV2; size: -; DNA: TGTGCCAGCAGACCGACAGGGGGCGGCGCGGGCTACACCTTC; CDR3: CASRPTGGGAGYTF
D: -; J: TRBJ1-5; V: TRBV6-5; size: once; DNA: TGTGCCAGCAGTTACTCGGGCCCCGATCAGCCCCAGCATTTT; CDR3: CASSYSGPDQPQHF
D: TRBD1; J: TRBJ1-2; V: TRBV11-2; size: -; DNA: TGTGCCAGCAGCACAGCCGGGACAGGTTTTGGCTACACCTTC; CDR3: CASSTAGTGFGYTF
D: -; J: TRBJ1-3; V: TRBV30; size: -; DNA: TGTGCCTGGAGCCCAGGGATGGGAAACACCATATATTTT; CDR3: CAWSPGMGNTIYF
D: TRBD1; J: TRBJ1-1; V: TRBV5-1; size: -; DNA: TGCGCCAGCAGCTTGAAAGGGACAGGGGACGTCGGCACTGAAGCTTTCTTT; CDR3: CASSLKGTGDVGTEAFF
D: TRBD1; J: TRBJ2-7; V: TRBV28; size: -; DNA: TGTGCCAGCAGTTTACTCTTTGGGACAGGGTCCTACGAGCAGTACTTC; CDR3: CASSLLFGTGSYEQYF
D: TRBD1; J: TRBJ2-2; V: TRBV6-6; size: -; DNA: TGTGCCAGCAGACCTAGACAGGGGGCTTTCGGGGAGCTGTTTTTT; CDR3: CASRPRQGAFGELFF
D: TRBD2; J: TRBJ2-1; V: TRBV19; size: -; DNA: TGTGCCAGTAGTACCCAAACCCATCGCGGGGGTATCAATGAGCAGTTCTTC; CDR3: CASSTQTHRGGINEQFF
D: TRBD2; J: TRBJ2-2; V: TRBV2; size: -; DNA: TGTGCCAGCAGTGAACGGACTAGCGGTACCGGGGAGCTGTTTTTT; CDR3: CASSERTSGTGELFF